This T cell receptor beta chain was captured in a study of blood T cell repertoires in COVID-19. Study in general: COVID-19 samples from acute and convalescent phases originated in the United States, Italy and Spain. The cDNA or gDNA used as material had been derived from T cells, B-cell-depleted T cells, or PBMCs.

In the study's own analysis: Estimation of nucleated cell counts was performed using reference gene primer amplification. Repertoires were generated with immunoSEQ multiplex PCR, while TCRdb's copy carries only in-frame clones and drops some. V and J calls and clone size follow that table, whereas D and trimming were derived from the DNA. Of under 300,000 clones in the sample, about 83% are singletons; the top ten hold around a tenth. This clone has just one count. Mismatch with germline at one junction end may stem from a read error. In the same sample, other DNA sequences code for this CDR3. The V gene's germline CDR1 is SGHNT and CDR2 YYREEE (reference sequence). There are 16 residues in the CDR3.

The chain has TRBV5-4 and TRBJ2-7, with 8 bases matching TRBD1. Input material: peripheral blood. The receptor's source is a woman aged 45-65 years who had recovered from COVID-19. The CDR3 region is CASSRRTGGVTYEQYF. As DNA, the CDR3 is TGTGCCAGCAGCCGCAGAACAGGGGGAGTAACCTATGAGCAGTACTTC.